These T cell receptor beta chains were read from a single sample in a study of T cell changes during pregnancy in multiple sclerosis. Sequencing used immunoSEQ multiplex PCR; TCRdb keeps in-frame clones, though not all of them. The table has 50,000 to 70,000 clones, 91% seen once. The sequences come from peripheral blood, collected after pregnancy. These receptor sequences come from a female donor in good health, enrolled as a control in a pregnancy study. The CDR3 runs from the conserved cysteine through the conserved F or W. D genes are given only for firm matches. Not every row has a clone size; where given, it reads once, few, many or a size class.

CDR3aa | CDR3nt | j_gene | d_gene | abundance | v_gene
CASSVQGDYGYTF | TGTGCCAGCAGTGTACAGGGTGACTATGGCTACACCTTC | TRBJ1-2 | NA | NA | TRBV25-1
CASSLGADRVDTEAFF | TGCGCCAGCAGCTTGGGGGCGGACAGGGTCGACACTGAAGCTTTCTTT | TRBJ1-1 | TRBD1 | NA | TRBV5-1
CASSLYSGEGVYEQYF | TGTGCCAGCAGCTTGTACTCAGGGGAGGGGGTCTACGAGCAGTACTTC | TRBJ2-7 | NA | few | TRBV11-2
CASSPILGRGHHNYGYTF | TGTGCCAGCAGCCCTATTTTGGGCAGGGGGCACCATAACTATGGCTACACCTTC | TRBJ1-2 | TRBD1 | NA | TRBV7-6
CASSGGPNRGHGYTF | TGTGCCAGCAGTGGGGGACCTAACAGGGGGCATGGCTACACCTTC | TRBJ1-2 | TRBD1 | NA | TRBV2
CASSWGTGVGEQYF | TGTGCCAGCAGCTGGGGGACAGGGGTTGGCGAGCAGTACTTC | TRBJ2-7 | TRBD1 | NA | TRBV7-2
CASSPSGSAQPQHF | TGTGCCAGCAGCCCCTCAGGTTCGGCTCAGCCCCAGCATTTT | TRBJ1-5 | NA | NA | TRBV7-9
CASSLLPGGQVSSPLHF | TGTGCCAGCAGCCTACTTCCGGGGGGACAGGTGTCTTCACCCCTCCACTTT | TRBJ1-6 | TRBD1 | NA | TRBV7-3
CASKYRGLETQYF | TGTGCCAGCAAGTACAGGGGGCTTGAGACCCAGTACTTC | TRBJ2-5 | TRBD1 | NA | TRBV6-1
CASSPSTSGWYEQYF | TGTGCCAGCAGCCCATCGACCTCAGGTTGGTACGAGCAGTACTTC | TRBJ2-7 | NA | NA | TRBV7-2
CASSLVSPTTYGYTF | TGTGCCAGCAGCTTAGTGTCACCTACTACCTATGGCTACACCTTC | TRBJ1-2 | NA | NA | TRBV7-9
CASSDSMGSGYTGELFF | TGTGCCAGCAGTGACTCGATGGGTAGCGGCTACACCGGGGAGCTGTTTTTT | TRBJ2-2 | NA | NA | TRBV6-4
CASSDGLGSNQPQHF | TGTGCCAGCAGCGACGGACTAGGAAGCAATCAGCCCCAGCATTTT | TRBJ1-5 | NA | NA | TRBV7-9
CASSEDGSSYEQYF | TGTGCCAGCAGCGAGGACGGGAGCTCCTACGAGCAGTACTTC | TRBJ2-7 | NA | NA | TRBV9
CSVEGWRTGNNEQFF | TGCAGCGTTGAAGGGTGGAGGACAGGGAACAATGAGCAGTTCTTC | TRBJ2-1 | TRBD1 | NA | TRBV29-1
CASSPSLLANTEAFF | TGTGCCAGCTCACCATCCCTACTCGCGAACACTGAAGCTTTCTTT | TRBJ1-1 | NA | NA | TRBV18
CASSRRGTEAFF | TGTGCCAGCAGTCGTAGGGGGACTGAAGCTTTCTTT | TRBJ1-1 | NA | NA | TRBV5-8
CASSSTGRETQYF | TGTGCCAGCAGTTCGACAGGGCGAGAGACCCAGTACTTC | TRBJ2-5 | TRBD1 | NA | TRBV6-6